This TCR beta chain is from a study of T cell changes during pregnancy in multiple sclerosis (dated 2019 in TCRdb). Regarding the study in general: In women with multiple sclerosis, the researchers looked at how the T cell repertoire shifted as pregnancy progressed.

A distance of 13 bases separates the germline ends of V and J, which lose 7 bases and 0 bases respectively. Spanning cysteine to phenylalanine, the CDR3 consists of 15 amino acids. The CDR3 DNA has 45 bases and is translated from base 1. For CDR1 and CDR2, the germline V gene lists MNHEY and SVGAGI. Comments on this clone: The specificity of this receptor is unknown. No clone much larger than this one lies a single base away; base qualities are absent.

Libraries were made using the immunoSEQ multiplex PCR assay. TCRdb's version of the immuneACCESS table is confined to in-frame rearrangements and falls short of the full clone set. An unresolved V gene accounts for under half of the shortfall where checked; the remainder is of unknown origin. Here the sample has about 40,000 clones; 80% to 90% occur a single time. Around 5% of the sample is held by the ten biggest clonotypes. Sequenced here: peripheral blood, sampled in the first trimester of pregnancy. This TCR was sampled from a female donor in good health, enrolled as a control in a pregnancy study. The chain couples TRBV6-5 to TRBJ2-1; possibly the D gene is TRBD1, per 6 matching bases. The nucleotides are TGTGCCAGCAACCACAGGGATCTCTCCTACAATGAGCAGTTCTTC. This gives the protein CASNHRDLSYNEQFF.